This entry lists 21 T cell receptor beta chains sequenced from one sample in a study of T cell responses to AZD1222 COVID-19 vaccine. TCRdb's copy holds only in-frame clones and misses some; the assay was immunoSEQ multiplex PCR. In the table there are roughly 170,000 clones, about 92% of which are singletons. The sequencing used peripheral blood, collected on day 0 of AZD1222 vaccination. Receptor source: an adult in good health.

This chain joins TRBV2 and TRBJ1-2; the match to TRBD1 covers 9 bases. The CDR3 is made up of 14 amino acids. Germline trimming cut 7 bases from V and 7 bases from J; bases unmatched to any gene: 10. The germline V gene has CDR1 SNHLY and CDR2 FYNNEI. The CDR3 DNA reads TGTGCCAGCATTTATACGGGACAGGGCGGTGGCTACACCTTC. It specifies CASIYTGQGGGYTF.

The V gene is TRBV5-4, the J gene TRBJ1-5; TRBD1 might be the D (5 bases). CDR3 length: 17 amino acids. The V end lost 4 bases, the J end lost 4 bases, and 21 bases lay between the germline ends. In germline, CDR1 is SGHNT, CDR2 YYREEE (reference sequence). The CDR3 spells CASSPRRLDRENQPQHF. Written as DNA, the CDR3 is TGTGCCAGCAGCCCTCGAAGACTAGACAGAGAAAATCAGCCCCAGCATTTT.

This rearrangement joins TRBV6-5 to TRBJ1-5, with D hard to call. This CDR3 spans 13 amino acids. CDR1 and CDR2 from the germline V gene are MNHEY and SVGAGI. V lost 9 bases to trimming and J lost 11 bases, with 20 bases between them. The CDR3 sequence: CASRREFIGSQHF. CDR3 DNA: TGTGCCAGTCGTCGGGAGTTCATCGGATCCCAGCATTTT.

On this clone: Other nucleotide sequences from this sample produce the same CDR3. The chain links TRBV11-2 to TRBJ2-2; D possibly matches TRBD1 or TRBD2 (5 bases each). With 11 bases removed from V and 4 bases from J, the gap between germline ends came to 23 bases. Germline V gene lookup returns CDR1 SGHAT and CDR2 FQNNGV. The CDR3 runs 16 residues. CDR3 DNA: TGTGCCGGATCTCTAGGGGCCGGGGCGCGCACCGGGGAGCTGTTTTTT. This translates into CAGSLGAGARTGELFF.

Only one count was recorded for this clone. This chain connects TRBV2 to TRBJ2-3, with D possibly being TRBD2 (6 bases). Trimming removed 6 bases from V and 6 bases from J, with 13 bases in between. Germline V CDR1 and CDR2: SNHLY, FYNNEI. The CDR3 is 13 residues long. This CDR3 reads CASRRDSPDTQYF. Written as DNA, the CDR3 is TGTGCCAGCAGACGGGACTCCCCGGATACGCAGTATTTT.

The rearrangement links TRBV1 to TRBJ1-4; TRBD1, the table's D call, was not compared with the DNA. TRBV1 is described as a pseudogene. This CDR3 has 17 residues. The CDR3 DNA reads TGCACCAGCAGCCAGAGGGACAGGGGACTCCCTAATGAAAAACTGTTTTTT. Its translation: CTSSQRDRGLPNEKLFF.

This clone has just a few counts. The chain's CDR3 is CASSTRGSYGYTF. DNA of the CDR3: TGTGCCAGCAGCACACGTGGGTCCTATGGCTACACCTTC. The rearrangement joins TRBV5-5 to TRBJ1-2; no firm D call. There are 13 residues in the CDR3. The germline CDR1 and CDR2 sequences are SGHKS and YYEKEE (reference sequence). Trimming shortened V by 4 bases and J by 4 bases, and 11 bases separated the two germline ends. Based on the CDR3 plus reference TRBV5-5 and TRBJ1-2, the full variable domain is DAGVTQSPTHLIKTRGQQVTLRCSPISGHKSVSWYQQVLGQGPQFIFQYYEKEERGRGNFPDRFSARQFPNYSSELNVNALLLGDSALYLCASSTRGSYGYTFGSGTRLTVV.

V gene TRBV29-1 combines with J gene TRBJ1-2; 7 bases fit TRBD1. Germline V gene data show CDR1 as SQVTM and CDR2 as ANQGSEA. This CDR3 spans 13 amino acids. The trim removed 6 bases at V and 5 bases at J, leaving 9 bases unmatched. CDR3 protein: CSVLPPGGYGYTF. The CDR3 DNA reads TGCAGCGTCCTACCCCCAGGGGGGTATGGCTACACCTTC.

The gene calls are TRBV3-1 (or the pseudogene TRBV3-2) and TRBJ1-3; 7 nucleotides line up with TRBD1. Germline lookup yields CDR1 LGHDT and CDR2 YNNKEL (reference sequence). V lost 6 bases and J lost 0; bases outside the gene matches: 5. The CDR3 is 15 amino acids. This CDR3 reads CASRSWDSSGNTIYF. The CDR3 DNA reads TGTGCCAGCAGAAGTTGGGACAGCTCTGGAAACACCATATATTTT.

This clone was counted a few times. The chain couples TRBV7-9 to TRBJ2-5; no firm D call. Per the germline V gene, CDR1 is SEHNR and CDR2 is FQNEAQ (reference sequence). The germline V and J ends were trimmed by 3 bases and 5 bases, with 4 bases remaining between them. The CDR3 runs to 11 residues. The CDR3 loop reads CASSFSETQYF. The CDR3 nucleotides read TGTGCCAGCAGCTTCAGTGAGACCCAGTACTTC.

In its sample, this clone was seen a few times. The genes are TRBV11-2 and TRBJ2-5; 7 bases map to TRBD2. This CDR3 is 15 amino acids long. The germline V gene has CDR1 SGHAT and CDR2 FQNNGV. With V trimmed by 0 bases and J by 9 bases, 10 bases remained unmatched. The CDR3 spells CASSLDREAYRAQYF. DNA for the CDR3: TGTGCCAGCAGCTTAGACCGGGAGGCATACAGAGCCCAGTACTTC.

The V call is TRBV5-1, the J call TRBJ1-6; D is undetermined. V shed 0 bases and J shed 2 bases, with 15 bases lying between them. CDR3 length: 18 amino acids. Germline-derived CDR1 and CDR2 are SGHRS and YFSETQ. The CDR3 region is CASSLAGLASAYNSPLHF. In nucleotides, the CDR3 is TGCGCCAGCAGCTTGGCCGGGTTGGCTTCTGCCTATAATTCACCCCTCCACTTT. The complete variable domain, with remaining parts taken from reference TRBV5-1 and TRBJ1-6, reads KAGVTQTPRYLIKTRGQQVTLSCSPISGHRSVSWYQQTPGQGLQFLFEYFSETQRNKGNFPGRFSGRQFSNSRSEMNVSTLELGDSALYLCASSLAGLASAYNSPLHFGNGTRLTVT.

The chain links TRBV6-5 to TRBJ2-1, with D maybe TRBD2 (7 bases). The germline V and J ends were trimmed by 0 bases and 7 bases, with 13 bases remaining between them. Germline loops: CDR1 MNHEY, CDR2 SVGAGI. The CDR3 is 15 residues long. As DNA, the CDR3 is TGTGCCAGCAGTTACTCGATGGGGGGGGCTAATGAGCAGTTCTTC. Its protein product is CASSYSMGGANEQFF.

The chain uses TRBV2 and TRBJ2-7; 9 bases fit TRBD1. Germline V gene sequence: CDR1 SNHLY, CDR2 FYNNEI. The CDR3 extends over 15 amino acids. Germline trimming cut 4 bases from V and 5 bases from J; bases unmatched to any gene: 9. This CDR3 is CASSVVGTGRDEQYF. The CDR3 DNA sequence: TGTGCCAGCAGTGTTGTTGGGACAGGGCGCGACGAGCAGTACTTC.

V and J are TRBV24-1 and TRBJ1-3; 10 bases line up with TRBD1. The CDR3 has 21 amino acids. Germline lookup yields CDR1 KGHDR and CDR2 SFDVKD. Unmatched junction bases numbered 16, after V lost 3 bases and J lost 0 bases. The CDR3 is CATSDDKPGQGTGYSGNTIYF. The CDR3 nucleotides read TGTGCCACCAGTGATGATAAACCGGGACAGGGGACGGGATACTCTGGAAACACCATATATTTT.

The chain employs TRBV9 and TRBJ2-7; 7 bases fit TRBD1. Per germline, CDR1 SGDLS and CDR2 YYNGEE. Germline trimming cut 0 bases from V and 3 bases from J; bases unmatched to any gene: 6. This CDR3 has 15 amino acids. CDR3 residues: CASSVAARQGYEQYF. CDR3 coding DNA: TGTGCCAGCAGCGTAGCCGCCCGACAGGGCTACGAGCAGTACTTC.

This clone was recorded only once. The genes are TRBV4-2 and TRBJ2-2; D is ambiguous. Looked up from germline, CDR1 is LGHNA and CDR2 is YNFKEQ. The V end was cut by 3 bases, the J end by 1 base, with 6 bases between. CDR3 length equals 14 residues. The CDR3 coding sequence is TGTGCCAGCAGCCACGGACGGAACACCGGGGAGCTGTTTTTT. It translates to CASSHGRNTGELFF.

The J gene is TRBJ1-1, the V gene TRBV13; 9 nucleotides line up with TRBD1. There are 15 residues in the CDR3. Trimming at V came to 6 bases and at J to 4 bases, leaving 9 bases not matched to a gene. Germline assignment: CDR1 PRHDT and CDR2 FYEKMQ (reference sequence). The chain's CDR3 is CASRRDREGGTEAFF. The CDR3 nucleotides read TGTGCCAGCAGACGGGACAGGGAGGGAGGCACTGAAGCTTTCTTT.

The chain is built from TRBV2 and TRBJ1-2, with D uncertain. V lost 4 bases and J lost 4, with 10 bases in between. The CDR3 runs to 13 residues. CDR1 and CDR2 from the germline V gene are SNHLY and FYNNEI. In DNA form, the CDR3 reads TGTGCCAGCAGTGCCGGGCCGATCTATGGCTACACCTTC. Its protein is CASSAGPIYGYTF.

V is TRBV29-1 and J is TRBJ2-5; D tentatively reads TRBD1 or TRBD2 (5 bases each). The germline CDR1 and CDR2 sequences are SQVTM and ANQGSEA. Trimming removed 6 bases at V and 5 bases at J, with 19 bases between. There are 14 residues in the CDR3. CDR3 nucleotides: TGCAGCGTCCCACGGGGCAGGAACATGGAGACCCAGTACTTC. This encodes CSVPRGRNMETQYF.

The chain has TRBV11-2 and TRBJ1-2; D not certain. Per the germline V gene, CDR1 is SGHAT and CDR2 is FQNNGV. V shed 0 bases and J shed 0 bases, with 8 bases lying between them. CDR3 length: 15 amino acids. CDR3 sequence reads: CASSLDPAANYGYTF. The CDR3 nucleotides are TGTGCCAGCAGCTTAGATCCGGCAGCTAACTATGGCTACACCTTC.